This T cell receptor (beta chain) comes out of a study of CD8+CD57+ T cells in acquired aplastic anemia. Genomic DNA, the template, was used for profiling of the TCR beta VDJ and CDR3. In TCRdb, the reads were re-called with MiXCR into one record per CDR3 protein. The sample records about 110,000 distinct CDR3 sequences, 50% to 65% being singletons. Trimming shortened V by 4 bases and J by 2 bases, and 26 bases separated the two germline ends. In germline, CDR1 is LGHDT, CDR2 YNNKEL (reference sequence). CDR3 length: 19 amino acids. The receptor was derived from a human donor in good health, serving as a control. V and J are TRBV3-1 and TRBJ1-2; D is undetermined. The sample taken for sequencing was sorted CD4+, CD8+, or CD8+CD57+ T cells (not recorded which) from PBMCs. This chain's CDR3 is CASSRFGLTQPNINYGYTF. The CDR3 coding sequence is TGTGCCAGCAGCCGATTCGGGTTGACACAGCCGAACATCAACTATGGCTACACCTTC.